Each of the 31 T cell receptor beta chains below was sequenced from the same sample in a study of cytomegalovirus exposure and HLA in healthy donors (dated by TCRdb to 2017 to 2019). The library was generated by the immunoSEQ multiplex PCR assay. For the multiplex PCR, a mixture combining 60 forward primers for TCR Vbeta segments and 13 reverse primers for TCR Jbeta segments was used. This immuneACCESS table, as held by TCRdb, lists in-frame sequences with V and J called but not all clones. Of the missing ones, under half trace to an unresolved V gene in checked studies; the others have no known cause. Recorded for this sample are 150,000 to 200,000 clones; around 77% of them occurred a single time. The leading ten clones occupy about 1.9% of the sample. The specimen sequenced was PBMCs. The source of these receptors is a young man in good health and CMV-seronegative.

V and J are TRBV28 and TRBJ2-5, with TRBD1 identical over 7 bases. Germline assignment: CDR1 MDHEN and CDR2 SYDVKM. The length of the CDR3 is 15 residues. Trimming removed 6 bases from V and 6 bases from J; junction bases left unmatched: 13. The CDR3 nucleotides read TGTGCCAGCAGGCCGACAGGGACGGTAGGACAGACCCAGTACTTC. Translation gives CASRPTGTVGQTQYF.

The CDR3 here is CASTDLRAGELFF. Here the CDR3 DNA reads TGTGCCAGCACTGATCTCAGGGCGGGGGAGCTGTTTTTT. This rearrangement joins TRBV6-1 to TRBJ2-2, with D possibly being TRBD1 (5 bases). V was clipped by 7 bases and J by 8 bases, with 14 bases between them. Germline lookup yields CDR1 MNHNS and CDR2 SASEGT. This CDR3 contains 13 residues.

The V call is TRBV19, the J call TRBJ1-5, with 8 nucleotides matching TRBD1. The CDR3 consists of 15 residues. The V gene's germline CDR1 is LNHDA and CDR2 SQIVND (reference sequence). V shed 7 bases and J 4 bases; nucleotides not matched to a gene: 9. CDR3: CASMRTGRVNQPQHF. DNA for the CDR3: TGTGCCAGTATGAGGACAGGGAGGGTGAATCAGCCCCAGCATTTT.

V is TRBV7-9 and J is TRBJ1-1; 8 nucleotides agree with TRBD1. Germline V gene lookup returns CDR1 SEHNR and CDR2 FQNEAQ (reference sequence). This CDR3 region has 15 residues. The V and J ends lost 5 bases and 1 base, in that order; junction bases with no gene match: 6. CDR3 sequence (DNA): TGTGCCAGCAGCGCAATGACAGGGGCGAACACTGAAGCTTTCTTT. This gives the protein CASSAMTGANTEAFF. Supplemented by reference TRBV7-9 and TRBJ1-1, the full variable domain reads DTGVSQNPRHKITKRGQNVTFRCDPISEHNRLYWYRQTLGQGPEFLTYFQNEAQLEKSRLLSDRFSAERPKGSFSTLEIQRTEQGDSAMYLCASSAMTGANTEAFFGQGTRLTVV.

This clone was seen a handful of times. The chain recombines TRBV28 with TRBJ1-2, with TRBD1 matching over 8 bases. CDR1 MDHEN and CDR2 SYDVKM come from the germline V gene. With 5 bases clipped from V and 8 bases from J, the junction kept 7 bases outside the gene matches. The CDR3 extends over 13 amino acids. DNA for the CDR3: TGTGCCAGCAGTACGACAGGGGTGGTCGGCTACACCTTC. Translated, it gives CASSTTGVVGYTF.

The rearrangement uses TRBV5-4 and TRBJ1-2, with 7 bases aligning to TRBD1. Germline-derived CDR1 and CDR2 are SGHNT and YYREEE (reference sequence). V lost 4 bases to trimming and J lost 4 bases; unmatched junction nucleotides: 10. CDR3 length: 15 residues. DNA for the CDR3: TGTGCCAGCAGCAAAGACTCCCAGGGGGTCTATGGCTACACCTTC. Its protein product is CASSKDSQGVYGYTF. Full variable domain (missing parts from reference TRBV5-4 and TRBJ1-2): ETGVTQSPTHLIKTRGQQVTLRCSSQSGHNTVSWYQQALGQGPQFIFQYYREEENGRGNFPPRFSGLQFPNYSSELNVNALELDDSALYLCASSKDSQGVYGYTFGSGTRLTVV.

The J gene is TRBJ2-7, the V gene TRBV6-5; 9 nucleotides agree with TRBD1. CDR3 size: 15 residues. Germline CDR1 MNHEY, CDR2 SVGAGI. The junction had 4 bases not matched to a gene; V was cut back by 1 base and J by 3 bases. CDR3 loop: CASSYFPGQGYEQYF. In DNA form, the CDR3 reads TGTGCCAGCAGTTACTTCCCGGGACAGGGCTACGAGCAGTACTTC.

The rearrangement links TRBV7-9 to TRBJ1-5; D perhaps matches TRBD1 (6 bases). V shed 7 bases and J shed 6 bases, with 10 bases lying between them. Germline V lookup: CDR1 SEHNR, CDR2 FQNEAQ (reference sequence). CDR3 length: 12 residues. This chain's CDR3 is CASTQGGQPQHF. As DNA, the CDR3 is TGTGCCAGCACCCAAGGGGGTCAGCCCCAGCATTTT.

The rearrangement links TRBV27 to TRBJ2-7, with 7 bases aligning to TRBD2. The CDR3 runs to 16 residues. Germline values: CDR1 MNHEY, CDR2 SMNVEV (reference sequence). The ends lost 5 bases at V and 3 bases at J; junction bases unmatched: 13. The CDR3 DNA reads as TGTGCCAGCAGTCGAAACATAAGGGGCGGGAGCTACGAGCAGTACTTC. It is translated as CASSRNIRGGSYEQYF.

The rearrangement links TRBV27 to TRBJ2-5, with D possibly matching TRBD1 (6 bases). The DNA end is more similar to TRBJ2-7, so the J call may be wrong. The germline V gene has CDR1 MNHEY and CDR2 SMNVEV (reference sequence). The CDR3 is 13 residues long. CDR3 residues: CASSFLGGHEQYF. The CDR3 bases are TGTGCCAGCAGTTTTTTAGGGGGACACGAGCAGTACTTC.

The chain uses TRBV15 and TRBJ2-7; D possibly corresponds to TRBD2 (6 bases). The germline V gene has CDR1 LNHNV and CDR2 YYDKDF (reference sequence). V lost 3 bases and J lost 2, with 14 bases in between. The CDR3 is 15 residues long. This chain's CDR3 is CATSRHRDLAYEQYF. The DNA of the CDR3 is TGTGCCACCAGCAGGCACCGGGACTTGGCCTACGAGCAGTACTTC.

This chain links TRBV6-1 with TRBJ1-1; no clear D. V dropped 2 bases and J dropped 13 bases, with 11 bases sitting between them. This CDR3 has 11 amino acids. Germline-derived CDR1 and CDR2 are MNHNS and SASEGT. CDR3 DNA: TGTGCCAGCAGTGAAACTCTTTTTGGTTTCTTT. As protein: CASSETLFGFF.

The rearrangement joins TRBV5-5 to TRBJ2-7; weak D call: TRBD1 (6 bases). Germline assignment: CDR1 SGHKS and CDR2 YYEKEE (reference sequence). The CDR3 is 13 residues long. Between the trimmed V and J ends, which lost 4 bases and 3 bases, there was a span of 11 bases. In DNA, the CDR3 is TGTGCCAGCAGCCAGGACAGATACTACGAGCAGTACTTC. It yields the protein CASSQDRYYEQYF.

The J gene is TRBJ2-7, the V gene TRBV6-5; no clear D gene. Germline V gene sequence: CDR1 MNHEY, CDR2 SVGAGI. This CDR3 comprises 13 residues. V lost 0 bases to trimming and J lost 4 bases, with 7 bases between them. The CDR3 is CASSYSLAYEQYF. The CDR3 DNA reads TGTGCCAGCAGTTACTCGCTGGCATACGAGCAGTACTTC.

The chain carries TRBV19 and TRBJ1-2, with a weak D call TRBD1 (6 bases). In germline, CDR1 is LNHDA, CDR2 SQIVND (reference sequence). The CDR3 runs to 14 residues. V dropped 9 bases and J dropped 5 bases, with 19 bases sitting between them. The CDR3 bases are TGTGCCAGCCATCTAGTGGGGGCTCGGTATGGCTACACCTTC. Protein product: CASHLVGARYGYTF.

The chain carries TRBV27 and TRBJ2-7; D might be TRBD2 (6 bases). There are 16 residues in the CDR3. V dropped 1 base and J dropped 5 bases, with 18 bases sitting between them. CDR1 and CDR2 from the germline V gene are MNHEY and SMNVEV (reference sequence). The CDR3 region has the DNA TGTGCCAGCAGTTTATGGGAAACGGGAGTCTTTCACGAGCAGTACTTC. Translation: CASSLWETGVFHEQYF.

This clone was counted between two and nine times. The chain employs TRBV19 and TRBJ2-7; 11 bases line up with TRBD1. There are 16 residues in the CDR3. With V trimmed by 6 bases and J by 3 bases, 10 bases remained unmatched. Germline V gives CDR1 LNHDA, CDR2 SQIVND (reference sequence). This CDR3 is CASRGTGQGVLYEQYF. DNA for the CDR3: TGTGCCAGTAGGGGAACGGGACAGGGGGTTCTCTACGAGCAGTACTTC.

The chain joins TRBV29-1 to TRBJ2-5, with 8 nucleotides matching TRBD2. Per the germline V gene, CDR1 is SQVTM and CDR2 is ANQGSEA. This CDR3 has 13 amino acids. The V segment lost 6 bases and the J segment 0 bases; nucleotides outside the gene matches: 3. The DNA for the CDR3 is TGCAGCGTGAATAGCGGGAACCAAGAGACCCAGTACTTC. Amino acid sequence: CSVNSGNQETQYF.

This clone was seen only a few times. V usage is TRBV30 and J usage is TRBJ2-7, with TRBD1 as a possible D gene (6 bases). The CDR3 loop spans 16 amino acids. The V gene's germline CDR1 is GTSNPN and CDR2 SVGIG (reference sequence). With 2 bases removed from V and 3 bases from J, the gap between germline ends came to 20 bases. This CDR3 is CAWSPLRDMENYEQYF. The CDR3 bases are TGTGCCTGGAGTCCACTCCGGGACATGGAAAACTACGAGCAGTACTTC. The whole variable domain, filled in from reference TRBV30 and TRBJ2-7, reads SQTIHQWPATLVQPVGSPLSLECTVEGTSNPNLYWYRQAAGRGLQLLFYSVGIGQISSEVPQNLSASRPQDRQFILSSKKLLLSDSGFYLCAWSPLRDMENYEQYFGPGTRLTVT.

This clone has just one count. The genes are TRBV7-9 and TRBJ2-3, with 11 bases lining up with TRBD2. Per germline, CDR1 SEHNR and CDR2 FQNEAQ (reference sequence). CDR3 size: 14 residues. With 6 bases clipped from V and 5 bases from J, the junction kept 4 bases outside the gene matches. The CDR3 protein is CASRTSGTGDTQYF. In DNA, the CDR3 is TGTGCCAGCAGGACTAGCGGGACGGGAGATACGCAGTATTTT.

The V and J genes are TRBV19 and TRBJ1-4; TRBD1 is a possible D gene (6 bases). This CDR3 contains 15 residues. From germline, CDR1 is LNHDA and CDR2 SQIVND (reference sequence). The ends were cut back, 5 bases at V and 4 bases at J, with 14 bases in the middle. The CDR3 nucleotides are TGTGCCAGTAGTGTAGGACAGCGTCTTAATGAAAAACTGTTTTTT. Its translation: CASSVGQRLNEKLFF.

This clone was seen only a few times. V usage is TRBV30 and J usage is TRBJ2-7, with 8 nucleotides matching TRBD1. V was pared by 1 base and J by 4 bases, with 6 bases of the junction left unmatched. The CDR3 contains 14 residues. Germline loops: CDR1 GTSNPN, CDR2 SVGIG (reference sequence). The CDR3 here is CAWSDPDRVYEQYF. DNA for the CDR3: TGTGCCTGGAGTGACCCGGACAGGGTTTACGAGCAGTACTTC.

This clone was observed a handful of times. The CDR3 nucleotides read TGTGCCACCAGCATGGGGGGATCCACGGCGGGCGAGACCCAGTACTTC. This translates into CATSMGGSTAGETQYF. The V call is TRBV15, the J call TRBJ2-5, with a tentative D call TRBD2 (6 bases). Germline-derived CDR1 and CDR2 are LNHNV and YYDKDF (reference sequence). CDR3 size: 16 residues. V was trimmed by 4 bases and J by 5 bases, leaving 20 bases between them.

CDR3 bases: TGCAGCGTGGGACTAGCGGGAGGTTCCGTCGGGGAGCAGTACTTC. Its protein product is CSVGLAGGSVGEQYF. The chain is built from TRBV29-1 and TRBJ2-7; 15 bases are shared with TRBD2. The CDR3 is 15 residues long. With V trimmed by 6 bases and J by 7 bases, 10 bases remained unmatched. The germline gives CDR1 SQVTM, CDR2 ANQGSEA.

A single count supports this clone. V usage is TRBV28 and J usage is TRBJ2-6, with 8 bases identical to TRBD2. The CDR3 is 17 residues long. Germline V lookup: CDR1 MDHEN, CDR2 SYDVKM. V gave up 6 bases and J gave up 0 bases; unmatched junction bases: 7. The CDR3: CASRGGGRSSGANVLTF. DNA for the CDR3: TGTGCCAGCAGGGGGGGCGGGAGGAGCTCTGGGGCCAACGTCCTGACTTTC.

The chain has TRBV2 and TRBJ2-1; the match to TRBD2 covers 8 bases. The CDR3 runs to 16 residues. Germline-derived CDR1 and CDR2 are SNHLY and FYNNEI. Germline trimming cut 4 bases from V and 5 bases from J; bases unmatched to any gene: 10. The CDR3 DNA reads TGTGCCAGCAGTGGGGGACTAGTGGGGACACACAATGAGCAGTTCTTC. Its protein product is CASSGGLVGTHNEQFF.

This clone was detected only a few times. This sequence joins TRBV10-3 and TRBJ1-1; tentative D call: TRBD1 (6 bases). Trimming took 5 bases from V and 5 from J, leaving 18 bases between them. The CDR3 is made up of 15 amino acids. Germline CDR1 is ENHRY and CDR2 is SYGVKD. The CDR3 DNA is TGTGCCATCAGTAGGGAGGGAGGGGGGCTGACTGAAGCTTTCTTT. Translation gives CAISREGGGLTEAFF.

The genes are TRBV19 and TRBJ1-1, with 10 bases aligning to TRBD1. CDR1 is LNHDA and CDR2 is SQIVND in the germline V gene (reference sequence). Unmatched junction bases numbered 8, after V lost 5 bases and J lost 5 bases. The CDR3 contains 15 residues. In nucleotides, the CDR3 is TGTGCCAGTAGTGCGACAGGGGGCGGAATGACTGAAGCTTTCTTT. This codes for CASSATGGGMTEAFF.

The chain joins TRBV5-1 to TRBJ2-7, with a tentative D call TRBD2 (5 bases). The length of the CDR3 is 13 residues. Germline CDR1 and CDR2: SGHRS and YFSETQ. The ends were cut back, 1 base at V and 4 bases at J, with 9 bases in the middle. This CDR3 reads CASSLSGMYEQYF. The DNA for the CDR3 is TGCGCCAGCAGCTTGTCGGGGATGTACGAGCAGTACTTC.

This clone is a singleton in its sample. Relative to the germline gene, one junction end is altered; a read error may explain this. The J gene is TRBJ2-3, the V gene TRBV15, with 8 bases that match TRBD2. The germline gives CDR1 LNHNV, CDR2 YYDKDF (reference sequence). The CDR3 has 14 amino acids. The CDR3 DNA reads as TGTGCCACCGGCAGCGGGGGAAGCACAGATACGCAGTATTTT. Protein sequence: CATGSGGSTDTQYF.

The chain links TRBV7-9 to TRBJ1-5; unclear D gene. The germline V gene encodes CDR1 SEHNR and CDR2 FQNEAQ (reference sequence). This CDR3 is built from 15 residues. Trimming shortened V by 4 bases and J by 5 bases, and 15 bases separated the two germline ends. CDR3 nucleotides: TGTGCCAGCAGCTCAGGCTTTCAGAGGGATCAGCCCCAGCATTTT. The encoded protein is CASSSGFQRDQPQHF.